These 27 T cell receptor beta chains were all obtained from the same sample, sequenced in a study of tumor-infiltrating lymphocytes in localized non-small cell lung cancer. Data came from immunoSEQ multiplex PCR; TCRdb stores just in-frame clones and leaves some out. The data contain about 16,000 clones, approximately 79% of them singletons. Sample: lung tumor tissue. These receptors originate from a human donor with non-small cell lung cancer.

The CDR3 sequence: CASFSRWTGYTGELFF. The CDR3, as DNA: TGTGCCAGCTTTAGTCGTTGGACAGGGTACACCGGGGAGCTGTTTTTT. This sequence joins TRBV6-4 and TRBJ2-2, with 8 positions matching TRBD1. The V segment lost 8 bases and the J segment 3 bases; nucleotides outside the gene matches: 11. Germline V gene data show CDR1 as MRHNA and CDR2 as SNTAGT. This CDR3 spans 16 amino acids.

V usage is TRBV5-8 and J usage is TRBJ2-7, with D perhaps TRBD1 (5 bases). Trimming left V 2 bases short and J 6 bases short, with 15 bases between. CDR1 and CDR2 (germline): SGHTS, YDEGEE. This CDR3 is built from 14 residues. The CDR3, as DNA: TGTGCCAGCAGCTTTGAACAGCCACAGGCCGAGCAGTACTTC. This sequence encodes CASSFEQPQAEQYF. The full variable domain, with the rest looked up from reference TRBV5-8 and TRBJ2-7, is EAGVTQSPTHLIKTRGQQATLRCSPISGHTSVYWYQQALGLGLQFLLWYDEGEERNRGNFPPRFSGRQFPNYSSELNVNALELEDSALYLCASSFEQPQAEQYFGPGTRLTVT.

V and J are TRBV5-4 and TRBJ2-1; weak D call: TRBD1 (5 bases). The CDR3 sequence is 15 residues long. The germline V gene encodes CDR1 SGHNT and CDR2 YYREEE (reference sequence). V shed 3 bases and J shed 2 bases, with 12 bases lying between them. This chain's CDR3 is CASSWGLGPYNEQFF. The CDR3 DNA is TGTGCCAGCAGCTGGGGTCTGGGGCCCTACAATGAGCAGTTCTTC. The variable domain in full, completed from reference TRBV5-4 and TRBJ2-1, reads ETGVTQSPTHLIKTRGQQVTLRCSSQSGHNTVSWYQQALGQGPQFIFQYYREEENGRGNFPPRFSGLQFPNYSSELNVNALELDDSALYLCASSWGLGPYNEQFFGPGTRLTVL.

In its sample, this clone was seen once. The genes are TRBV9 and TRBJ2-3; D is possibly TRBD2 (5 bases). The CDR3 has 16 residues. V dropped 8 bases and J dropped 0 bases, with 19 bases sitting between them. The germline V gene encodes CDR1 SGDLS and CDR2 YYNGEE. The CDR3 region has the DNA TGTGCCAGATCAGTGGACTGTCCTATCAGCACAGATACGCAGTATTTT. This encodes CARSVDCPISTDTQYF.

The rearrangement joins TRBV5-6 to TRBJ2-7; D uncertain. The germline gives CDR1 SGHDT, CDR2 YYEEEE. With 4 bases removed from V and 3 bases from J, the gap between germline ends came to 26 bases. CDR3 length: 18 residues. CDR3 loop: CASSMYLSFTREFYEQYF. Written as DNA, the CDR3 is TGTGCCAGCAGCATGTACCTCTCCTTTACAAGGGAATTCTACGAGCAGTACTTC.

The CDR3 protein is CAWTAQGPDTQYF. The DNA of the CDR3 is TGTGCCTGGACTGCCCAGGGTCCAGATACGCAGTATTTT. The gene calls are TRBV30 and TRBJ2-3; maybe TRBD1 (5 bases). The V end was cut by 4 bases, the J end by 4 bases, with 12 bases between. The CDR3 loop spans 13 amino acids. Germline CDR1 is GTSNPN and CDR2 is SVGIG (reference sequence).

This clone was seen only once. V gene TRBV2 combines with J gene TRBJ1-5; no clear D. Trimming removed 2 bases from V and 0 bases from J, with 14 bases in between. In germline, CDR1 is SNHLY, CDR2 FYNNEI. This CDR3 comprises 17 residues. The CDR3 coding sequence is TGTGCCAGCAGTGAAACTCTCTGGCAGTATAGCAATCAGCCCCAGCATTTT. The encoded protein is CASSETLWQYSNQPQHF.

The V and J genes are TRBV5-5 and TRBJ1-3, with D possibly TRBD1 on 5 matching bases. The germline gives CDR1 SGHKS, CDR2 YYEKEE (reference sequence). This CDR3 spans 14 amino acids. V was cut by 4 bases and J by 0 bases, with 8 bases left in between. CDR3 bases: TGTGCCAGCAGCGTGGGACTCTCTGGAAACACCATATATTTT. Its translation is CASSVGLSGNTIYF.

The rearrangement uses TRBV6-6 and TRBJ2-7, with D unresolved. Germline loops: CDR1 MNHNY, CDR2 SVGAGI (reference sequence). Trimming pared 4 bases from V and 0 bases from J, leaving 10 bases between. There are 14 residues in the CDR3. The CDR3 is CASSWTVSSYEQYF. As DNA, the CDR3 is TGTGCCAGCAGTTGGACGGTTAGCTCCTACGAGCAGTACTTC.

This sequence joins TRBV27 and TRBJ2-1, with 12 positions matching TRBD2. Losses at the gene ends were 3 bases for V and 7 bases for J; bases not matched to a gene: 1. Germline V lookup: CDR1 MNHEY, CDR2 SMNVEV (reference sequence). There are 14 residues in the CDR3. The CDR3 bases are TGTGCCAGCAGTTTCGGACTAGCGGGAAATGAGCAGTTCTTC. Amino acid sequence: CASSFGLAGNEQFF.

The chain couples TRBV2 to TRBJ1-1, with D possibly TRBD1 on 6 matching bases. The CDR3 has 16 amino acids. CDR1 and CDR2 (germline): SNHLY, FYNNEI. The V gene lost 4 bases and the J gene lost 10 bases, with 25 bases spanning the gap. CDR3 coding DNA: TGTGCCAGCAGTGGGGAGGTCCGGACAGCGCCCCGGGGAGCTTTCTTT. Translating gives CASSGEVRTAPRGAFF.

The rearrangement links TRBV18 to TRBJ1-1; D is undetermined. CDR3 length: 14 amino acids. Per germline, CDR1 KGHSH and CDR2 LQKENI. V was trimmed by 1 base and J by 3 bases, leaving 9 bases between them. CDR3 amino acids: CASSPRRTDTEAFF. The CDR3 DNA reads as TGTGCCAGCTCACCACGCAGAACTGACACTGAAGCTTTCTTT.

The rearrangement links TRBV20-1 to TRBJ2-1, with unresolved D. CDR1 and CDR2 from the germline V gene are DFQATT and SNEGSKA (reference sequence). The CDR3 runs 11 residues. V dropped 6 bases and J dropped 7 bases, with 10 bases sitting between them. In nucleotides, the CDR3 is TGCAGTGCCCCCTTCTGGAATGAGCAGTTCTTC. It encodes CSAPFWNEQFF.

This chain connects TRBV30 to TRBJ1-4; possibly TRBD1 for D (5 bases). V was clipped by 2 bases and J by 11 bases, with 15 bases between them. CDR1 GTSNPN and CDR2 SVGIG come from the germline V gene (reference sequence). CDR3 length: 13 amino acids. CDR3 nucleotide sequence: TGTGCCTGGAGTAAAGGGGTTAATGGGAAACTGTTTTTT. Translating it yields CAWSKGVNGKLFF.

The V and J genes are TRBV5-1 and TRBJ2-2; 10 nucleotides agree with TRBD2. CDR1 is SGHRS, CDR2 YFSETQ, per germline. The CDR3 extends over 15 amino acids. After removal of 0 bases from V and 8 bases from J, the junction contained 4 bases not matched to a gene. CDR3: CASSLVLAGEGELFF. CDR3 bases: TGCGCCAGCAGCTTGGTTCTAGCGGGAGAGGGGGAGCTGTTTTTT.

The CDR3 region is CASSESYGDGKSLQYF. The CDR3 region has the DNA TGCGCCAGCAGTGAGTCTTATGGGGACGGCAAATCTCTGCAGTACTTC. The chain carries TRBV10-1 and TRBJ2-7; D possibly uses TRBD1 or TRBD2 (5 bases each). The CDR3 spans 16 residues. Per germline, CDR1 WNHNN and CDR2 SYGVQD (reference sequence). The V and J ends lost 0 bases and 9 bases respectively, with 21 bases between them.

The chain couples TRBV5-1 to TRBJ1-2, with 7 bases that match TRBD1. Germline lookup yields CDR1 SGHRS and CDR2 YFSETQ. The ends lost 4 bases at V and 3 bases at J; junction bases unmatched: 15. The CDR3 contains 17 residues. CDR3 DNA sequence: TGCGCCAGCAGCCTCGAGCCGTTCGGACAGGCTGACTATGGCTACACCTTC. Translation gives CASSLEPFGQADYGYTF.

This sequence joins TRBV6-1 and TRBJ1-5; 9 positions agree with TRBD1. The V segment lost 2 bases and the J segment 7 bases; nucleotides outside the gene matches: 6. Per germline, CDR1 MNHNS and CDR2 SASEGT. The length of the CDR3 is 15 residues. This CDR3 reads CASSERGQGTQPQHF. The DNA of the CDR3 is TGTGCCAGCAGTGAAAGAGGACAGGGGACCCAGCCCCAGCATTTT.

For the CDR3, the DNA is TGTGCCAGCAGTGCAGCGGGAGACACAGATACGCAGTATTTT. Encoded protein: CASSAAGDTDTQYF. The rearrangement joins TRBV6-4 to TRBJ2-3; 8 bases match TRBD2. V was pared by 4 bases and J by 2 bases, with 2 bases of the junction left unmatched. This CDR3 is 14 amino acids long. Germline lookup yields CDR1 MRHNA and CDR2 SNTAGT.

The chain recombines TRBV9 with TRBJ1-5; 7 bases align to TRBD1. Germline V CDR1 and CDR2: SGDLS, YYNGEE. V was pared by 0 bases and J by 2 bases, with 8 bases of the junction left unmatched. CDR3 size: 17 residues. The CDR3 sequence: CASSVGIDDRGNQPQHF. In nucleotides, the CDR3 is TGTGCCAGCAGCGTAGGAATCGACGACAGGGGCAATCAGCCCCAGCATTTT.

The chain combines TRBV20-1 with TRBJ1-4; 7 positions match TRBD1. The CDR3 runs to 11 residues. Germline V CDR1 and CDR2: DFQATT, SNEGSKA (reference sequence). Trimming cost V 6 bases and J 8 bases; bases outside gene matches: 3. CDR3 loop: CSAGGREKLFF. The CDR3 DNA reads TGCAGTGCAGGGGGCAGGGAAAAACTGTTTTTT.

The chain combines TRBV5-1 with TRBJ2-3; D unresolved. Germline CDR1 SGHRS, CDR2 YFSETQ. Trimming removed 0 bases at V and 6 bases at J, with 8 bases between. CDR3 length equals 13 residues. The CDR3 DNA follows: TGCGCCAGCAGCTTGGGGCCTGGCGATACGCAGTATTTT. As protein: CASSLGPGDTQYF.

This clone was observed a handful of times. J is TRBJ1-2 and V is TRBV9, with 9 bases lining up with TRBD1. J was trimmed by 7 bases and V by 0 bases; bases with no gene match: 10. The CDR3 runs to 16 residues. Germline CDR1 and CDR2: SGDLS and YYNGEE. The CDR3 DNA follows: TGTGCCAGCAGCGTAGGGGGTCTACAGGGGGCGATTGGCTACACCTTC. It encodes CASSVGGLQGAIGYTF. The variable domain in full, completed from reference TRBV9 and TRBJ1-2, reads DSGVTQTPKHLITATGQRVTLRCSPRSGDLSVYWYQQSLDQGLQFLIQYYNGEERAKGNILERFSAQQFPDLHSELNLSSLELGDSALYFCASSVGGLQGAIGYTFGSGTRLTVV.

V is TRBV28 and J is TRBJ2-5; D is uncertain. The CDR3 spans 13 residues. CDR1 MDHEN and CDR2 SYDVKM come from the germline V gene. The V gene lost 6 bases and the J gene lost 0 bases, with 8 bases spanning the gap. CDR3 sequence (DNA): TGTGCCAGCAGGAGTGTGTACCAAGAGACCCAGTACTTC. Protein: CASRSVYQETQYF.

The chain recombines TRBV4-2 with TRBJ1-5; D gene ambiguous. The CDR3 is made up of 16 amino acids. The germline gives CDR1 LGHNA, CDR2 YNFKEQ. V lost 1 base to trimming and J lost 2 bases, with 12 bases between them. CDR3 sequence reads: CASSQVSLEGNQPQHF. In nucleotides, the CDR3 is TGTGCCAGCAGCCAAGTCAGCTTGGAGGGCAATCAGCCCCAGCATTTT.

The gene calls are TRBV4-1 and TRBJ2-2; 15 bases agree with TRBD2. The CDR3 has 19 amino acids. Trimming took 4 bases from V and 0 from J; bases not matched to a gene: 6. The germline V gene has CDR1 MGHRA and CDR2 YSYEKL. DNA of the CDR3: TGCGCCAGCAGCCCAGGGACTAGCGGGAGGAGCGCGAACACCGGGGAGCTGTTTTTT. This codes for CASSPGTSGRSANTGELFF.

This chain connects TRBV7-9 to TRBJ2-3; TRBD1 or TRBD2 may be the D gene (6 bases each). V lost 5 bases to trimming and J lost 3 bases, with 18 bases between them. There are 16 residues in the CDR3. CDR1 SEHNR and CDR2 FQNEAQ come from the germline V gene (reference sequence). CDR3 bases: TGTGCCAGCAGCGCTCTTTGGCGAGGGGGGACAGATACGCAGTATTTT. It codes for CASSALWRGGTDTQYF.